These 10 T cell receptor beta chains were all obtained from the same sample, sequenced in a study of blood T cell repertoires in COVID-19. Sequencing used immunoSEQ multiplex PCR; TCRdb keeps in-frame clones, though not all of them. Of around 480,000 clones detected, roughly 87% appear once; the ten largest clones hold 0.7%. The specimen sequenced was PBMCs or T cells enriched from blood (not recorded which). The receptors come from a woman aged 18 to 35 who had recovered from COVID-19.

The rearrangement links TRBV5-8 to TRBJ2-7; the D gene is possibly TRBD1 (7 bases). The V end was cut by 4 bases, the J end by 6 bases, with 20 bases between. This CDR3 has 15 residues. From germline, CDR1 is SGHTS and CDR2 YDEGEE. Written as DNA, the CDR3 is TGTGCCAGCAGCCTGCGGACAGGAGGGGGCCGCGAGCAGTACTTC. Its translation is CASSLRTGGGREQYF.

The chain recombines TRBV3-1 (or the pseudogene TRBV3-2) with TRBJ2-3; tentative D call: TRBD2 (6 bases). Trimming removed 1 base at V and 4 bases at J, with 12 bases between. Germline V gene sequence: CDR1 LGHDT, CDR2 YNNKEL (reference sequence). CDR3 size: 15 residues. The CDR3 loop is CASSQVSRGSDTQYF. CDR3 in DNA: TGTGCCAGCAGCCAAGTGTCACGGGGGTCAGATACGCAGTATTTT.

V and J are TRBV5-6 and TRBJ1-3; 7 bases are a match to TRBD1. With 0 bases clipped from V and 4 bases from J, the junction kept 7 bases outside the gene matches. CDR3 size: 16 residues. Germline V gene data show CDR1 as SGHDT and CDR2 as YYEEEE. The CDR3 spells CASSLGAGGYGNTIYF. CDR3 in DNA: TGTGCCAGCAGCTTGGGAGCAGGGGGTTACGGAAACACCATATATTTT.

The chain couples TRBV28 to TRBJ2-1; the match to TRBD1 covers 8 bases. The germline V gene encodes CDR1 MDHEN and CDR2 SYDVKM. V lost 2 bases to trimming and J lost 2 bases; unmatched junction nucleotides: 5. The length of the CDR3 is 16 residues. The CDR3 sequence: CASSLTGTGAYNEQFF. In DNA, the CDR3 is TGTGCCAGCAGTTTAACCGGGACAGGAGCCTACAATGAGCAGTTCTTC.

V gene TRBV10-3 combines with J gene TRBJ2-7, with D maybe TRBD2 (6 bases). Germline CDR1 reads ENHRY; CDR2 reads SYGVKD. The CDR3 totals 14 residues. V shed 6 bases and J shed 7 bases, with 19 bases lying between them. The CDR3 DNA reads as TGTGCCATCAGCTATGTTGGTGGGGGGAGGGAGCAGTACTTC. This translates into CAISYVGGGREQYF.

The chain carries TRBV4-2 and TRBJ1-5; weak D call: TRBD1 (5 bases). The germline V gene has CDR1 LGHNA and CDR2 YNFKEQ. The CDR3 totals 15 residues. Trimming took 0 bases from V and 9 from J, leaving 15 bases between them. The CDR3 nucleotides read TGTGCCAGCAGCCAAGAGGGGGGTCACCCCACGCCCCAGCATTTT. This sequence encodes CASSQEGGHPTPQHF.

As concerns this clone: The junction differs from germline at one of its ends, possibly a read error. The chain joins TRBV18 to TRBJ1-4; 8 bases agree with TRBD1. CDR1 is KGHSH, CDR2 LQKENI, per germline. This CDR3 has 14 amino acids. The CDR3 reads CASSPGQGLKNLFF. In DNA, the CDR3 is TGTGCCAGCTCACCCGGACAGGGTTTGAAAAACCTGTTTTTT.

CDR3 loop: CASRARDYGYTF. The CDR3 nucleotides are TGTGCCAGCAGGGCGAGGGACTATGGCTACACCTTC. The chain uses TRBV2 and TRBJ1-2; D is undetermined. The CDR3 loop spans 12 amino acids. Trimming removed 6 bases at V and 3 bases at J, with 8 bases between. Germline lookup yields CDR1 SNHLY and CDR2 FYNNEI.

The chain is built from TRBV19 and TRBJ1-5, with 9 nucleotides matching TRBD1. V lost 8 bases, J lost 3 bases, and 14 bases stayed unmatched. Per germline, CDR1 LNHDA and CDR2 SQIVND (reference sequence). The CDR3 is 17 amino acids. DNA of the CDR3: TGTGCCAGTGACCCTGGACTTCGGACAGGGGACAATCAGCCCCAGCATTTT. Protein product: CASDPGLRTGDNQPQHF.

This chain links TRBV3-1 (or the pseudogene TRBV3-2) with TRBJ2-3, with 7 bases identical to TRBD2. In germline, CDR1 is LGHDT, CDR2 YNNKEL (reference sequence). Trimming took 4 bases from V and 0 from J; bases not matched to a gene: 10. The CDR3 length is 17 residues. CDR3 residues: CASSPSRAGTSTDTQYF. The DNA of the CDR3 is TGTGCCAGCAGCCCTAGCCGAGCGGGGACTAGCACAGATACGCAGTATTTT.